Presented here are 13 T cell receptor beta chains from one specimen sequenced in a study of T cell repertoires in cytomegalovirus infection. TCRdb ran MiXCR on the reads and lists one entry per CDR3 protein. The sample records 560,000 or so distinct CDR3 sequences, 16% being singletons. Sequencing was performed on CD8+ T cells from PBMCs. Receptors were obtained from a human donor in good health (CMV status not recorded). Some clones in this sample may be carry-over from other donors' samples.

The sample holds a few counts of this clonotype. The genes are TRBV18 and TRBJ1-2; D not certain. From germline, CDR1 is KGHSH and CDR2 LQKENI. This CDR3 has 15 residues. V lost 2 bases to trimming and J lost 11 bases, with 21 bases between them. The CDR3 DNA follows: TGTGCCAGCTCACCATTTGGCCGGGCCCTCGGTTGGTACACCTTC. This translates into CASSPFGRALGWYTF.

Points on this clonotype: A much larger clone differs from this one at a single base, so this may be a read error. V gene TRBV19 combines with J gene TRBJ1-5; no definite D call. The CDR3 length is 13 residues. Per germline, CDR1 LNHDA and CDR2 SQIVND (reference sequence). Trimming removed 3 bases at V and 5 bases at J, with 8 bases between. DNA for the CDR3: TGTGCCAGTAGTATTCATGGGGATCAGCCCCAGCATTTT. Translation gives CASSIHGDQPQHF.

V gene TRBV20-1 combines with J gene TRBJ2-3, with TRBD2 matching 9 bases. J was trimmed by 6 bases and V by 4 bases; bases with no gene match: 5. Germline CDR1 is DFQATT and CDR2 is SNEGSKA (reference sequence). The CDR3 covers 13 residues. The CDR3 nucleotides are TGCAGTGCTACCAGCGGGAGGACGGATACGCAGTATTTT. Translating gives CSATSGRTDTQYF.

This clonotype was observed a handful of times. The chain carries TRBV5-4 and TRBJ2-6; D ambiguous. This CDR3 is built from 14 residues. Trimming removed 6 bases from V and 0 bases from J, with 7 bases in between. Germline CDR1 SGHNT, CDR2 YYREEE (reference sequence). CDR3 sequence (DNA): TGTGCCAGCAAGGATGGCTCTGGGGCCAACGTCCTGACTTTC. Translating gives CASKDGSGANVLTF.

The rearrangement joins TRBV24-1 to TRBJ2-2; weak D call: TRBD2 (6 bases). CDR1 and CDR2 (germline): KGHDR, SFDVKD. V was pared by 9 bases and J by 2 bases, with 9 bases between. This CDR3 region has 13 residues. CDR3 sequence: CATGGTNTGELFF. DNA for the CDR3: TGTGCCACCGGCGGGACTAACACCGGGGAGCTGTTTTTT.

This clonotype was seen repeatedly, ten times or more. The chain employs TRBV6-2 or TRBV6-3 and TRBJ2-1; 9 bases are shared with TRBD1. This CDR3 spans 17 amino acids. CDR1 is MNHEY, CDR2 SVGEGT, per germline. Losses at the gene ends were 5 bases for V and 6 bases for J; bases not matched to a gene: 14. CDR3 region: CASSHARGTGNLNEQFF. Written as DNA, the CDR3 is TGTGCCAGCAGTCACGCGCGTGGGACAGGGAATCTCAATGAGCAGTTCTTC.

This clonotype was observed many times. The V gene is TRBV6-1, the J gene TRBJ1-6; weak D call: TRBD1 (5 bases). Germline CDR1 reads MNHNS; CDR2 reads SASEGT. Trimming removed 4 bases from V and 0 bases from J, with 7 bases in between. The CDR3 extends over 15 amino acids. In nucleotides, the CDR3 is TGTGCCAGCAGTGGGGGCCGCTCCTATAATTCACCCCTCCACTTT. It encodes CASSGGRSYNSPLHF.

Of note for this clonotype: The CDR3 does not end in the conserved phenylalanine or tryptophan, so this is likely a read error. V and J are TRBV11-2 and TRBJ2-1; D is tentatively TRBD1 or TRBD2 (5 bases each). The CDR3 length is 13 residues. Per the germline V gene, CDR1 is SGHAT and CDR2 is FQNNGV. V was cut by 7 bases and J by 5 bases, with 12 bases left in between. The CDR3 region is CASIWDLDNEQFL. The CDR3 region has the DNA TGTGCCAGCATTTGGGACCTGGACAATGAGCAGTTCTTA.

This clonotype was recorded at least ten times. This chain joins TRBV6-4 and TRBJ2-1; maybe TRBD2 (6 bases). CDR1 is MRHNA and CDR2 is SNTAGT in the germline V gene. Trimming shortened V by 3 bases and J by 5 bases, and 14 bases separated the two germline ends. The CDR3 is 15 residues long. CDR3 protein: CASSDAEGLDNEQFF. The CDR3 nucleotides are TGTGCCAGCAGTGATGCGGAGGGGTTGGACAATGAGCAGTTCTTC.

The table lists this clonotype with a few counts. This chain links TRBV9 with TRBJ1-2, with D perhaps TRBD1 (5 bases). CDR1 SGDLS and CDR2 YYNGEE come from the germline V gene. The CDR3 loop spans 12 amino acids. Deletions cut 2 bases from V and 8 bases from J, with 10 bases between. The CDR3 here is CASSVGAEGYTF. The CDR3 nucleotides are TGTGCCAGCAGCGTCGGGGCGGAGGGCTACACCTTC.

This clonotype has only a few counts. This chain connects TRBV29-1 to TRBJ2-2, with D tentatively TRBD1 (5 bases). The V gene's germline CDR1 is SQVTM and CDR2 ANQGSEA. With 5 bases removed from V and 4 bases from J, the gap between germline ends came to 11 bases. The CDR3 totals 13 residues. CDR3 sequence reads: CSVREGATGELFF. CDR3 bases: TGCAGCGTTCGAGAAGGGGCCACCGGGGAGCTGTTTTTT.

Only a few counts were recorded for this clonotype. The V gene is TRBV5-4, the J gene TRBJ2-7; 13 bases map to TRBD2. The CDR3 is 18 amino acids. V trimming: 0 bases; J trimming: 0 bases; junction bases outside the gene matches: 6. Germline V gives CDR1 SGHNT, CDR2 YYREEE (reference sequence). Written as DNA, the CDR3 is TGTGCCAGCAGCTTGGGGACTAGCGGGGGCCCGAGCTCCTACGAGCAGTACTTC. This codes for CASSLGTSGGPSSYEQYF.

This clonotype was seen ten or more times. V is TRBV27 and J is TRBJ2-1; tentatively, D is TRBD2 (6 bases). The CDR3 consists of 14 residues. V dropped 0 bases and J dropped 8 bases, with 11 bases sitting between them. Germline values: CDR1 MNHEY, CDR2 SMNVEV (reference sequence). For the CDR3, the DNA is TGTGCCAGCAGTTTATCGCGGAGGGGAGATGAGCAGTTCTTC. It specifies CASSLSRRGDEQFF.